Detailed here is one TCR beta chain. Its antigen remains unknown. Survey level was the resolution at which the v3.0 immunoSEQ assay ran. Only in-frame clones appear in the TCRdb table, and some are missing; sequencing was by immunoSEQ multiplex PCR. The sample shows over 30,000 clones, around three quarters of them seen only once. The data derive from a study of long-term antiretroviral therapy in people with HIV. Whole-study findings and limits: Narrower CDR3 length ranges marked HIV repertoires relative to controls.

V lost 5 bases and J lost 2; bases outside the gene matches: 6. CDR1 MNHEY and CDR2 SVGAGI come from the germline V gene. The CDR3 extends over 15 amino acids. The sample in question was unsorted PBMCs, obtained 2 years after starting antiretroviral therapy. The source of this sequence is a woman aged 45 to 65 with HIV. The chain recombines TRBV6-5 with TRBJ2-4; 7 bases line up with TRBD1. Here the CDR3 DNA reads TGTGCCAGCAGTCACGACAGGGATCCCAAAAACATTCAGTACTTC. Its translation: CASSHDRDPKNIQYF.